In this sample, the clone carrying this T cell receptor beta chain turned up a few times. Its target is unknown. Specified treatment: oral pan-JAK inhibitor, 5-10 mg twice daily. This sample is drawn from a study of CD8+ T cells in alopecia areata. Trimming took off 2 bases at V and 7 bases at J, with 14 bases between the two ends. The germline V gene has CDR1 KGHSH and CDR2 LQKENI. The CDR3 runs to 14 residues. Notes on the study in general: Clonality in the scalp and expanded CD8+ clones ranked among the top 100 were significantly decreased by tofacitinib. For baseline CD8+ expansion, any link to response stays uncertain with one nonresponder.

RNA, once extracted, was reverse transcribed into cDNA for use as the sequencing template. Libraries were prepared by immunoSEQ multiplex PCR; TCRdb keeps only in-frame clonotypes and omits some of them. In the table there are fewer than 250,000 clones, roughly three fifths of which are singletons. This clonotype originated in a human donor with alopecia areata. The material sequenced was CD4+ T cells sorted from blood, taken at week 4, from a patient treated with tofacitinib. The chain couples TRBV18 to TRBJ1-1; maybe TRBD1 (6 bases). CDR3 amino acids: CASSPTAGVDEAFF. For the CDR3, the DNA is TGTGCCAGCTCACCAACCGCAGGGGTCGATGAAGCTTTCTTT. Supplemented by reference TRBV18 and TRBJ1-1, the full variable domain reads NAGVMQNPRHLVRRRGQEARLRCSPMKGHSHVYWYRQLPEEGLKFMVYLQKENIIDESGMPKERFSAEFPKEGPSILRIQQVVRGDSAAYFCASSPTAGVDEAFFGQGTRLTVV.